The clone carrying this TCR beta chain has a handful of counts. Its antigen remains unidentified. This record comes from a study of spatial heterogeneity in lung cancer. The study, taken as a whole, reports: The study estimated about 7.2% alpha and more than 11% beta chain coverage of tumor T cells. The study found that expanded intratumoral alpha and beta TCR counts tracked tumor mutation counts.

CDR1 SQVTM and CDR2 ANQGSEA come from the germline V gene. This CDR3 is 17 amino acids long. V dropped 7 bases and J dropped 1; count of bases not matched to a gene: 11. Time point meaning: sample taken at primary tumor resection. Researchers sequenced whole RNA taken from tumor, nontumor lung or frozen PBMC without sorting. Each TCR cDNA molecule carried a unique molecular identifier. TCRdb reprocessed the 5' RACE reads with MiXCR, giving one entry per CDR3 protein. The sample contains some 5,000 distinct CDR3 sequences, under 30% of which appear only once. This sequence was found in a male donor with early-stage non-small cell lung cancer. This chain links TRBV29-1 with TRBJ2-1; 12 bases align to TRBD2. The source was lung tumor tissue, collected at surgery. The CDR3 bases are TGCAGCGCCCTGACTAGCGGGAGCAGGAGGTCCTACAATGAGCAGTTCTTC. This codes for CSALTSGSRRSYNEQFF.